The 17 T cell receptor beta chains in this list originate from one sample, sequenced in a study of blood T cell repertoires in COVID-19. Assay: immunoSEQ multiplex PCR; the TCRdb copy retains only in-frame clones and omits some. The sample records more than 250,000 clones, around 78% being singletons. The sequencing sample was made of peripheral blood. The source is a man between 60 and 75 years old who had recovered from COVID-19.

The V call is TRBV3-1 (or the pseudogene TRBV3-2), the J call TRBJ2-7; TRBD2 aligns across 12 bases. Germline V gene sequence: CDR1 LGHDT, CDR2 YNNKEL (reference sequence). J lost 3 bases, V lost 4 bases, and 13 bases had no gene match. The CDR3 length is 18 residues. The CDR3 here is CASSPGASGRARLYEQYF. The CDR3 DNA is TGTGCCAGCAGCCCTGGGGCTAGCGGGAGGGCACGTCTCTACGAGCAGTACTTC.

J is TRBJ2-1 and V is TRBV3-1 (or the pseudogene TRBV3-2); perhaps TRBD2 as D (6 bases). V lost 0 bases and J 6 bases, leaving 9 bases between the germline ends. CDR3 length: 14 residues. Germline V gene sequence: CDR1 LGHDT, CDR2 YNNKEL (reference sequence). The CDR3 bases are TGTGCCAGCAGCCAAGATGGAGGGGCCAATGAGCAGTTCTTC. Translation: CASSQDGGANEQFF.

V and J are TRBV3-1 (or the pseudogene TRBV3-2) and TRBJ2-1; 7 positions agree with TRBD2. Germline trimming cut 0 bases from V and 8 bases from J; bases unmatched to any gene: 10. CDR3 length: 16 amino acids. Germline V gene lookup returns CDR1 LGHDT and CDR2 YNNKEL (reference sequence). In DNA form, the CDR3 reads TGTGCCAGCAGCCAAGATTGGGGGAGGGCCAGGGATGAGCAGTTCTTC. Protein product: CASSQDWGRARDEQFF.

This chain joins TRBV5-6 and TRBJ2-5; 8 bases are a match to TRBD1. This CDR3 region has 16 residues. Germline V gives CDR1 SGHDT, CDR2 YYEEEE. The V and J ends lost 4 bases and 2 bases, in that order; junction bases with no gene match: 10. The CDR3 reads CASSRLHGTGQETQYF. DNA of the CDR3: TGTGCCAGCAGCCGCCTCCATGGGACAGGTCAAGAGACCCAGTACTTC. Full variable domain (rest looked up from reference TRBV5-6 and TRBJ2-5): DAGVTQSPTHLIKTRGQQVTLRCSPKSGHDTVSWYQQALGQGPQFIFQYYEEEERQRGNFPDRFSGHQFPNYSSELNVNALLLGDSALYLCASSRLHGTGQETQYFGPGTRLLVL.

This clone was seen at least ten times. The gene calls are TRBV6-5 and TRBJ1-5, with D unresolved. The CDR3 has 13 amino acids. The V end lost 6 bases, the J end lost 0 bases, and 6 bases lay between the germline ends. The germline V gene has CDR1 MNHEY and CDR2 SVGAGI. The CDR3 reads CASSQNSNQPQHF. DNA of the CDR3: TGTGCCAGCAGCCAGAATAGCAATCAGCCCCAGCATTTT.

Many counts were recorded for this clone. Here the CDR3 reads CAAKRSLAGVYEQYF. DNA of the CDR3: TGTGCCGCTAAGCGGAGTCTAGCGGGCGTCTACGAGCAGTACTTC. The V and J genes are TRBV6-5 and TRBJ2-7; 8 nucleotides align to TRBD2. Looked up from germline, CDR1 is MNHEY and CDR2 is SVGAGI. CDR3 length: 15 residues. Unmatched junction bases numbered 15, after V lost 11 bases and J lost 3 bases.

The rearrangement uses TRBV5-1 and TRBJ2-7; 8 bases match TRBD1. The CDR3 has 14 residues. V gave up 3 bases and J gave up 7 bases; unmatched junction bases: 9. Germline V CDR1 and CDR2: SGHRS, YFSETQ. CDR3 coding DNA: TGCGCCAGCAGCTCTTGGACAGGGATTCGGGAGCAGTACTTC. It yields the protein CASSSWTGIREQYF.

The chain has TRBV11-2 and TRBJ2-7, with D maybe TRBD1 (5 bases). V lost 4 bases and J 3 bases, leaving 13 bases between the germline ends. Looked up from germline, CDR1 is SGHAT and CDR2 is FQNNGV. This CDR3 comprises 14 residues. The CDR3 reads CASSSERGLYEQYF. The CDR3 DNA sequence: TGTGCCAGCAGCTCGGAAAGGGGTCTCTACGAGCAGTACTTC.

This chain joins TRBV6-6 and TRBJ2-2; 12 bases agree with TRBD2. Germline V lookup: CDR1 MNHNY, CDR2 SVGAGI (reference sequence). This CDR3 contains 16 residues. V trimming: 6 bases; J trimming: 4 bases; junction bases outside the gene matches: 6. As DNA, the CDR3 is TGTGCCAGCAGCCAGACTAGCGGGGGCCTCACCGGGGAGCTGTTTTTT. It specifies CASSQTSGGLTGELFF.

The rearrangement joins TRBV2 to TRBJ2-1; 12 bases line up with TRBD1. Trimming removed 1 base from V and 12 bases from J; junction bases left unmatched: 7. This CDR3 region has 15 residues. The germline gives CDR1 SNHLY, CDR2 FYNNEI. CDR3 bases: TGTGCCAGCAGTGAAGGAGGGACAGGGGGCGAGGTGCAGTTCTTC. It translates to CASSEGGTGGEVQFF.

This chain links TRBV6-5 with TRBJ1-1, with TRBD1 identical over 7 bases. V gave up 11 bases and J gave up 0 bases; unmatched junction bases: 9. The CDR3 has 14 amino acids. In germline, CDR1 is MNHEY, CDR2 SVGAGI. The CDR3 bases are TGTGCCTCCAGGGACAGTAACATGAACACTGAAGCTTTCTTT. Its protein is CASRDSNMNTEAFF.

V usage is TRBV24-1 and J usage is TRBJ1-3; 8 nucleotides match TRBD1. Germline values: CDR1 KGHDR, CDR2 SFDVKD. The CDR3 sequence is 17 residues long. V was clipped by 3 bases and J by 5 bases; unmatched bases: 11. Written as DNA, the CDR3 is TGTGCCACCAGTGATCGCGGCGACAGGGGTTTTCGAAACACCATATATTTT. As protein: CATSDRGDRGFRNTIYF.

The chain has TRBV6-1 and TRBJ1-2, with 9 bases fitting TRBD1. This CDR3 comprises 15 residues. The junction had 9 bases not matched to a gene; V was cut back by 2 bases and J by 8 bases. The germline V gene encodes CDR1 MNHNS and CDR2 SASEGT. The CDR3 DNA is TGTGCCAGCAGTGAAACCCCAAGGACAGGGGTAGGCTACACCTTC. Translating gives CASSETPRTGVGYTF.

The V and J genes are TRBV5-1 and TRBJ2-2; 10 bases agree with TRBD1. Germline trimming cut 7 bases from V and 6 bases from J; bases unmatched to any gene: 6. This CDR3 contains 14 residues. Germline lookup yields CDR1 SGHRS and CDR2 YFSETQ. The CDR3 here is CASGSTGGPGELFF. In DNA, the CDR3 is TGCGCCAGCGGCTCGACAGGGGGCCCCGGGGAGCTGTTTTTT.

The genes are TRBV9 and TRBJ1-1; 7 bases agree with TRBD1. This CDR3 region has 13 residues. The V segment lost 5 bases and the J segment 1 base; nucleotides outside the gene matches: 2. Germline-derived CDR1 and CDR2 are SGDLS and YYNGEE. Here the CDR3 DNA reads TGTGCCAGCAGTCGACAGGGGAACACTGAAGCTTTCTTT. It is translated as CASSRQGNTEAFF.

As for this clone: In the same sample, other DNA sequences code for this CDR3. The chain uses TRBV11-2 and TRBJ2-1; 7 nucleotides line up with TRBD2. Trimming cost V 1 base and J 2 bases; bases outside gene matches: 2. The V gene's germline CDR1 is SGHAT and CDR2 FQNNGV. This CDR3 comprises 15 residues. The DNA for the CDR3 is TGTGCCAGCAGCTTAGGGGGAGGGCCCTACAATGAGCAGTTCTTC. It encodes CASSLGGGPYNEQFF. The whole variable domain, remainder taken from reference TRBV11-2 and TRBJ2-1, is EAGVAQSPRYKIIEKRQSVAFWCNPISGHATLYWYQQILGQGPKLLIQFQNNGVVDDSQLPKDRFSAERLKGVDSTLKIQPAKLEDSAVYLCASSLGGGPYNEQFFGPGTRLTVL.

The CDR3 loop reads CASSGTGNNSPLHF. For the CDR3, the DNA is TGTGCCAGTAGTGGAACAGGGAATAATTCACCCCTCCACTTT. The chain employs TRBV19 and TRBJ1-6, with D maybe TRBD1 (6 bases). The CDR3 runs 14 residues. V was shortened by 5 bases and J by 5 bases, with 10 bases between the two germline ends. Per germline, CDR1 LNHDA and CDR2 SQIVND (reference sequence). Looking up the rest from reference TRBV19 and TRBJ1-6 gives the full variable domain: DGGITQSPKYLFRKEGQNVTLSCEQNLNHDAMYWYRQDPGQGLRLIYYSQIVNDFQKGDIAEGYSVSREKKESFPLTVTSAQKNPTAFYLCASSGTGNNSPLHFGNGTRLTVT.